What follows are 8 T cell receptor beta chains derived from one specimen sequenced in a study of human T cells and chemical hapten exposure. The time point denotes: patch test 3, about 24 weeks after DPC sensitization. Treatment defined: therapeutic diphenylcyclopropenone sensitization with weekly scalp DPC. TCRdb ran MiXCR on the RACE reads and lists one entry per CDR3 protein. Of approximately 110,000 distinct CDR3 sequences in the sample, less than 45% were seen once. Sequences were derived from whole blood, sampled in connection with sensitization to the hapten diphenylcyclopropenone (DPC). These receptors originate from a man aged 35-49 years with alopecia areata. Some clones in this sample may be carry-over from other donors' samples.

J is TRBJ1-5 and V is TRBV9; a possible D gene is TRBD1 (5 bases). This CDR3 contains 14 residues. The V and J ends lost 0 bases and 4 bases respectively, with 8 bases between them. CDR1 and CDR2 from the germline V gene are SGDLS and YYNGEE. The CDR3: CASSVEEGNQPQHF. The CDR3 coding sequence is TGTGCCAGCAGCGTAGAAGAGGGGAATCAGCCCCAGCATTTT.

The chain has TRBV4-3 and TRBJ2-1; 7 nucleotides align to TRBD2. The germline V gene encodes CDR1 LGHNA and CDR2 YSLEER. The CDR3 has 15 amino acids. V gave up 5 bases and J gave up 6 bases; unmatched junction bases: 10. The CDR3 DNA is TGCGCCAGCAGCTCCCAACGACTAGCTTCCAATGAGCAGTTCTTC. It codes for CASSSQRLASNEQFF.

As regards this clonotype: The junction and the germline gene differ at one end; a read error may be behind it. The chain uses TRBV20-1 and TRBJ2-3; unclear D gene. Germline values: CDR1 DFQATT, CDR2 SNEGSKA (reference sequence). This CDR3 spans 13 amino acids. The CDR3 DNA reads TGCAGTGCTTCAGCAGTTGGGCCAGATGCGCAGTATTTT. As protein: CSASAVGPDAQYF.

This clonotype appeared a single time. The V call is TRBV10-3, the J call TRBJ1-4, with TRBD1 as a possible D gene (5 bases). V shed 0 bases and J shed 10 bases, with 12 bases lying between them. CDR3 size: 14 residues. Germline CDR1 and CDR2: ENHRY and SYGVKD. The CDR3 is CAISESQGKGKLFF. The DNA for the CDR3 is TGTGCCATCAGTGAGTCTCAGGGTAAAGGAAAACTGTTTTTT.

The rearrangement links TRBV6-6 to TRBJ2-7; weak D call: TRBD2 (6 bases). The V gene lost 4 bases and the J gene lost 7 bases, with 14 bases spanning the gap. The CDR3 has 13 amino acids. CDR1 MNHNY and CDR2 SVGAGI come from the germline V gene (reference sequence). The CDR3 bases are TGTGCCAGCAGTTTGGCTGGGGAGGATGAGCAGTACTTC. This encodes CASSLAGEDEQYF.

Here the CDR3 reads CASSHEAQGAQYF. The DNA of the CDR3 is TGTGCCAGCAGTCACGAGGCCCAGGGGGCCCAGTACTTC. V is TRBV6-2 or TRBV6-3 and J is TRBJ2-5, with 7 bases lining up with TRBD1. V trimming: 5 bases; J trimming: 9 bases; junction bases outside the gene matches: 9. The CDR3 sequence is 13 residues long. Germline CDR1 is MNHEY and CDR2 is SVGEGT.

This clonotype was seen more than once but under ten times. The chain links TRBV5-1 to TRBJ2-1; no clear D. Trimming shortened V by 5 bases and J by 4 bases, and 16 bases separated the two germline ends. The CDR3 extends over 15 amino acids. Per germline, CDR1 SGHRS and CDR2 YFSETQ. CDR3 bases: TGCGCCAGCAGTTTAGTATCGGATTCATACAATGAGCAGTTCTTC. This sequence encodes CASSLVSDSYNEQFF. Complete variable domain (other parts from reference TRBV5-1 and TRBJ2-1): KAGVTQTPRYLIKTRGQQVTLSCSPISGHRSVSWYQQTPGQGLQFLFEYFSETQRNKGNFPGRFSGRQFSNSRSEMNVSTLELGDSALYLCASSLVSDSYNEQFFGPGTRLTVL.

J is TRBJ2-7 and V is TRBV7-6; 9 positions match TRBD2. Per the germline V gene, CDR1 is SGHVS and CDR2 is FNYEAQ. V lost 5 bases and J lost 6; bases outside the gene matches: 11. This CDR3 is built from 15 residues. CDR3 in DNA: TGTGCCAGCAGCCCTCCCCGCGGGAGGGCCGGCGAGCAGTACTTC. This sequence encodes CASSPPRGRAGEQYF.